The TCR beta chain described here comes from a study of shared clonotypes between healthy human individuals. Findings and limits, study-wide: Clonotype sharing among donors was thought likely to change with sequencing depth. Non-shared clonotypes had lower generation probabilities than clonotypes shared by all four sorted-subset donors.

This CDR3 spans 12 amino acids. Trimming shortened V by 5 bases and J by 7 bases, and 11 bases separated the two germline ends. Germline V gives CDR1 MDHEN, CDR2 SYDVKM. Only in-frame clones appear in the TCRdb table, and some are missing; sequencing was by immunoSEQ multiplex PCR. The sample consists of fewer than 700,000 clones, 85% to 95% of them appearing once. Positively selected for CCR7, the CD45RO-negative cells used as naive CD8 cells excluded terminally differentiated effector memory CD45RA+ cells. A note on this clone: Its antigen is not identified.

J is TRBJ2-5 and V is TRBV28; D is undetermined. The sample taken for sequencing was naive CD8+ T cells sorted from blood. This sequence was found in a woman aged 25 to 39 in good health. The CDR3 region has the DNA TGTGCCAGCAGTCCCCGGTGGGGGACCCAGTACTTC. Its translation is CASSPRWGTQYF.